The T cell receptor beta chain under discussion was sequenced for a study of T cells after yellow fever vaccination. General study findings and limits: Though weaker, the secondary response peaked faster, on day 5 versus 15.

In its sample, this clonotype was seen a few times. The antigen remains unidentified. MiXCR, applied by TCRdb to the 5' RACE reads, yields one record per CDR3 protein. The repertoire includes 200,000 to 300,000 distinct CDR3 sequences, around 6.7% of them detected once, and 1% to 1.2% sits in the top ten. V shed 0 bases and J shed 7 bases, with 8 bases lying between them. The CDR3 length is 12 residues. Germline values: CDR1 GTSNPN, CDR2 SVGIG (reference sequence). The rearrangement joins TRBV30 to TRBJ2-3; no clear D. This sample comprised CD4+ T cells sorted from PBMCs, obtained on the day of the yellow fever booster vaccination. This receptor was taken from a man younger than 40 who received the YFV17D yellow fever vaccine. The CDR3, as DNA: TGTGCCTGGAGTGTTTCCGGAAATACGCAGTATTTT. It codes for CAWSVSGNTQYF.